Listed here is a single T cell receptor beta chain. The protocol was immunoSEQ multiplex PCR, while the TCRdb copy is restricted to in-frame clones and leaves out a portion. The sample records 90,000 to 95,000 clones, approximately 86% being singletons. This sample was taken from a study of blood T cell repertoires in COVID-19. Study background: Spain, Italy and the United States supplied samples that represented acute and convalescent COVID-19.

Trimming left V 2 bases short and J 7 bases short, with 17 bases between. The CDR3 loop spans 15 amino acids. Per the germline V gene, CDR1 is SGHAT and CDR2 is FQNNGV. This chain links TRBV11-2 with TRBJ1-1; D gene unclear. This clonotype was obtained from a woman in her seventies with acute or convalescent COVID-19. Input material: peripheral blood. This CDR3 reads CASSLPQPSYNEAFF. The CDR3, as DNA: TGTGCCAGCAGCTTACCTCAACCTTCCTATAATGAAGCTTTCTTT.